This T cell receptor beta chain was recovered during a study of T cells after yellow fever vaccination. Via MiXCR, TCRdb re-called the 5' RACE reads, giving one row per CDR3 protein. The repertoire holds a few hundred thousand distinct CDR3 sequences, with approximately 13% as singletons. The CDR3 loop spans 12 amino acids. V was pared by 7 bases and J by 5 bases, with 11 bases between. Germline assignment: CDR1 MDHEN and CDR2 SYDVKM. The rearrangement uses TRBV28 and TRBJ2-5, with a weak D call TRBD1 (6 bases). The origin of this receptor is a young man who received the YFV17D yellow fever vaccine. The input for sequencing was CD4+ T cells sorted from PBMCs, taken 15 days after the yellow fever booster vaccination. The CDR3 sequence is CASTRGSETQYF. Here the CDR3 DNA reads TGTGCCAGCACCAGGGGATCGGAGACCCAGTACTTC.